This is a list of T cell receptor beta chains from one sample in a study of blood T cell repertoires in COVID-19. The table came from immunoSEQ multiplex PCR; TCRdb's copy has only in-frame clones and leaves some out. The sample includes around 200,000 clones, more than 85% seen only once; the top ten take 2.7%. The specimen sequenced was peripheral blood. These receptors all come from a middle-aged man with active or convalescent COVID-19. Both conserved end residues are trimmed from each CDR3. D genes are given only for firm matches. Clone size is not always given. Where it is, it says once, few, many or a class for expanded clones.

j_call v_call clone_size d_call cdr3_aa
TRBJ1-1 TRBV11-3 NA NA ASSLVGVNTEAF
TRBJ1-5 TRBV28 NA TRBD1 ASRPLTGGNQPQH
TRBJ2-1 TRBV2 NA NA ASSGVDEQF
TRBJ2-7 TRBV9 few NA ASSVGHFYEQY
TRBJ2-3 TRBV19 NA NA ASSSGLTDTQY
TRBJ2-1 TRBV5-5 NA NA ASSLAGWVF
TRBJ2-7 TRBV3-1/TRBV3-2 NA TRBD2 ASSATSGAYEQY
TRBJ1-1 TRBV20-1 NA TRBD1 SASLRDRFTEAF
TRBJ1-2 TRBV5-6 NA NA ASSGPGYGYT
TRBJ2-2 TRBV20-1 NA NA SAFSLGELF
TRBJ2-1 TRBV28 few NA ASSLSGPEF
TRBJ2-3 TRBV9 NA NA ASSGEKVPRDTQY
TRBJ1-1 TRBV6-5 once NA ASSRDTLNTEAF
TRBJ2-1 TRBV11-3 NA TRBD2 ASSLRGLTKSSYNEQF
TRBJ2-2 TRBV12-5 NA TRBD1 ASDDRVDTGELF
TRBJ2-1 TRBV7-2 NA TRBD2 ASSLAGGNYNEQF
TRBJ2-7 TRBV27 NA NA ASSSLSYEQY
TRBJ1-5 TRBV4-1 once NA ASSPSREQPQH
TRBJ2-3 TRBV7-2 NA NA ASSILRRGGTQY
TRBJ2-4 TRBV19 few TRBD1 ASSIGPGTEKN
TRBJ1-1 TRBV3-1/TRBV3-2 NA NA ASSPSQGSTEAF
TRBJ1-3 TRBV2 NA NA ASSTRSSGNTIY
TRBJ1-2 TRBV30 once NA AWKKTGYGYT
TRBJ1-2 TRBV28 NA TRBD1 AIPGQGDYGYT